This T cell receptor beta chain was found in a study of T cell repertoires in cytomegalovirus infection. Study-wide background: CMV infection and matching HLA type were both indicated by public TCR beta signatures.

TCRdb analysed the reads with MiXCR anew, one entry per CDR3 protein. Altogether about 360,000 distinct CDR3 sequences are present, roughly 34% being singletons, with the ten largest covering roughly 13%. Germline assignment: CDR1 SGHVS and CDR2 FNYEAQ. V trimming: 1 base; J trimming: 10 bases; junction bases outside the gene matches: 10. CDR3 length equals 17 residues. Study conclusions and caveats: Totalled public TCR beta family frequency picked out people who carried CMV plus the relevant HLA.

This clonotype has a single count. The antigen remains undetermined. The chain employs TRBV7-6 and TRBJ1-6, with TRBD1 identical over 10 bases. The specimen comprised cultured PBMCs, sampled from culture after CMV antigen stimulation. The clonotype originates from a human donor in good health (CMV status not recorded). Some clones in this sample may be carry-over from other donors' samples. The CDR3 sequence is CASSLGGQGYAESPLHF. CDR3 in DNA: TGTGCCAGCAGCTTAGGGGGACAGGGGTACGCGGAGTCACCCCTCCACTTT.